Sequencing of this TCR beta chain was carried out in a study of T cell clonality in common variable immunodeficiency. The study's findings and limits: CVID subjects had higher TCRbeta clonality than healthy controls, most marked in about a third. Fewer deletions and N-nucleotide insertions were reportedly seen in common variable immunodeficiency TCR beta sequences.

The CDR3 has 12 residues. V gave up 4 bases and J gave up 3 bases, with 10 bases separating them. CDR1 and CDR2 (germline): DFQATT, SNEGSKA (reference sequence). Turning to this clone: Its antigen is not known. The missing CDR3 end, 3 residues past where the read stops, is filled in from the germline J gene.

Assay used: immunoSEQ multiplex PCR; TCRdb lists only in-frame clones, some missing. The listing contains about 15,000 clones. Aged about 8 to 65 years, CVID subjects averaged about 39 years old. All CVID subjects were on immunoglobulin replacement for at least one year. The sequenced material came from peripheral blood mononuclear cells. This chain joins TRBV20-1 and TRBJ2-7; D not resolved. The TCR originated in a human donor with common variable immunodeficiency. CDR3 DNA, as far as it was read: TGCAGTGCTACAGGCTTCGACTACGAG. Translated, it gives CSATGFDYE. The full CDR3 reads CSATGFDYEQYF.